This T cell receptor (beta chain) was observed in a study of T cell repertoires in breast cancer. For the study at large: Samples were breast cancer tumors, lymph nodes and blood from patients, and control blood.

The expanded emulsion RT-PCR method captured paired alpha and beta chains from CD8+ T cells. This CDR3 is 11 amino acids long. The V and J ends lost 3 bases and 10 bases respectively, with 9 bases between them. The germline gives CDR1 MGHRA, CDR2 YSYEKL. Study results and limitations: Approximately 18 TCR pairs recurred across seven or more tumors but rarely in control blood.

This clonotype was found a few times. The antigen is unknown. Unpaired genes were suppressed by blocking oligonucleotides during a second nested PCR. TCRdb re-analysed the emulsion pairing reads in MiXCR, keeping a single row per CDR3 protein. The data show approximately 40,000 distinct CDR3 sequences, under 50% seen once. The sequenced material came from CD8+ T cells. This sequence originates from a pool of human donors with breast cancer or a healthy control (not recorded which). This sequence joins TRBV4-1 and TRBJ1-1; D is perhaps TRBD1 (6 bases). The CDR3 DNA sequence: TGCGCCAGCAGCCAGGGACATGGAGCTTTCTTT. Protein sequence: CASSQGHGAFF.